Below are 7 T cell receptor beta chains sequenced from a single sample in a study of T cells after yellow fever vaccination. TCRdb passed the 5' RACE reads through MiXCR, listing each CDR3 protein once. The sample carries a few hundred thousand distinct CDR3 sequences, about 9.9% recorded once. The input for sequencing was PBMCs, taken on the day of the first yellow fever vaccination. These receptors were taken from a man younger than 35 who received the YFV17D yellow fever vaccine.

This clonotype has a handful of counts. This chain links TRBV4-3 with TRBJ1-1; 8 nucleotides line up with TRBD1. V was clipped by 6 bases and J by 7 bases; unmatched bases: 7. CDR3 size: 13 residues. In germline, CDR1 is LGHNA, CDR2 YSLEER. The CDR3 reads CASRVQGVGEAFF. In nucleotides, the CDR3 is TGCGCCAGCAGAGTACAGGGGGTCGGTGAAGCTTTCTTT.

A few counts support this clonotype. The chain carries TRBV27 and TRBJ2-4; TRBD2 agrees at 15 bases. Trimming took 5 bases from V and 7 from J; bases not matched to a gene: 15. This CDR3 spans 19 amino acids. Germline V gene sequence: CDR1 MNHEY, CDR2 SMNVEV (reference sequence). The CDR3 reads CASSPDNGLAGGYRNIQYF. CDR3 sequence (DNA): TGTGCCAGCAGTCCAGACAACGGACTAGCGGGGGGGTATAGGAACATTCAGTACTTC.

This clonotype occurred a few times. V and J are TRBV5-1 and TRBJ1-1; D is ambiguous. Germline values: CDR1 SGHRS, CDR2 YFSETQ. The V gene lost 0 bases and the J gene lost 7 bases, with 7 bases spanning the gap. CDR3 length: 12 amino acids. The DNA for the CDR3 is TGCGCCAGCAGCTTGGAGAGCCATGAAGCTTTCTTT. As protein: CASSLESHEAFF.

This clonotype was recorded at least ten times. CDR3: CASKDGLRGTDTQYF. The CDR3 nucleotides are TGCGCCAGCAAGGATGGGTTGCGGGGCACAGATACGCAGTATTTT. V and J are TRBV5-1 and TRBJ2-3; TRBD2 might be the D (5 bases). The V gene lost 6 bases and the J gene lost 1 base, with 15 bases spanning the gap. The CDR3 sequence is 15 residues long. The germline V gene has CDR1 SGHRS and CDR2 YFSETQ.

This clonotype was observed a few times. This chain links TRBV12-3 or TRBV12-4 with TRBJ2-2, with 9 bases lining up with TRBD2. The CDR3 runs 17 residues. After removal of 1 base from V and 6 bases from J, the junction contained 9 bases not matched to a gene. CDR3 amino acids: CASSLGLAVTFAGELFF. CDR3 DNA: TGTGCCAGCAGTTTAGGACTAGCGGTGACGTTTGCCGGGGAGCTGTTTTTT.

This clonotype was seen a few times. The CDR3 DNA follows: TGTGCCAGCAGCCAAGTCGTGTCAGAAAACTATGGCTACACCTTC. It encodes CASSQVVSENYGYTF. The V and J genes are TRBV4-2 and TRBJ1-2; D gene unclear. There are 15 residues in the CDR3. Germline loops: CDR1 LGHNA, CDR2 YNFKEQ. V lost 1 base, J lost 2 bases, and 11 bases lay in between.

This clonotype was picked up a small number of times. The CDR3 protein is CASSDVWTGGLEVDEQYF. The DNA for the CDR3 is TGTGCCAGCAGTGACGTTTGGACAGGGGGCTTGGAAGTAGACGAGCAGTACTTC. The V and J genes are TRBV6-4 and TRBJ2-7; 11 nucleotides match TRBD1. The CDR3 consists of 18 residues. CDR1 is MRHNA and CDR2 is SNTAGT in the germline V gene. With 2 bases clipped from V and 5 bases from J, the junction kept 14 bases outside the gene matches.